These 22 T cell receptor beta chains were all obtained from the same sample, sequenced in a study of T cells in Graves' hyperthyroidism and ophthalmopathy. Amplification of TCR beta CDR3 regions used RNA as the template. Researchers ran a first-round RT-PCR on the TCR CDR3 using the HTBI primer set. A single record per CDR3 protein comes from TCRdb applying MiXCR to the multiplex PCR reads. The sample yields roughly 57,000 distinct CDR3 sequences, 53% seen once. The material sequenced was blood. These receptors all come from a woman aged 55 to 70 with Graves' ophthalmopathy.

As to this clonotype: Since no conserved phenylalanine or tryptophan closes the CDR3, a read error is the likely cause. The DNA is omitted, as the CDR3 cannot be located on it reliably, and the CDR3 follows TCRdb's listing. This chain uses TRBV6-5 with TRBJ2-7; TRBD2 is taken as the D call from the table, unchecked against the DNA. The germline V gene encodes CDR1 MNHEY and CDR2 SVGAGI. Ends included, the CDR3 has 12 residues. The CDR3 is CASSYGLRRPRL.

This clonotype was observed at least ten times. The chain carries TRBV9 and TRBJ2-3; 7 bases are a match to TRBD2. The CDR3 runs to 14 residues. V lost 0 bases to trimming and J lost 5 bases; unmatched junction nucleotides: 3. From germline, CDR1 is SGDLS and CDR2 YYNGEE. CDR3 DNA sequence: TGTGCCAGCAGCGTAGGAGGCGGGAGAGATACGCAGTATTTT. Amino acid sequence: CASSVGGGRDTQYF.

This clonotype was recorded at least ten times. This sequence joins TRBV20-1 and TRBJ2-5, with TRBD2 identical over 7 bases. Germline V gene lookup returns CDR1 DFQATT and CDR2 SNEGSKA (reference sequence). The CDR3 spans 12 residues. Trimming cost V 7 bases and J 3 bases; bases outside gene matches: 5. The CDR3, as DNA: TGCAGTGTTAGGCTAGCGGAAGAGACCCAGTACTTC. This codes for CSVRLAEETQYF.

The CDR3 DNA follows: TGTGCCAGCAGCTTAGTTAGTTCTAGCACAGATACGCAGTATTTT. Translating it yields CASSLVSSSTDTQYF. The chain links TRBV7-9 to TRBJ2-3; no definite D call. This CDR3 spans 15 amino acids. The V gene lost 1 base and the J gene lost 0 bases, with 8 bases spanning the gap. In germline, CDR1 is SEHNR, CDR2 FQNEAQ (reference sequence).

This clonotype has only one observation. V usage is TRBV19 and J usage is TRBJ1-2; tentatively, D is TRBD1 (5 bases). The V end was cut by 4 bases, the J end by 4 bases, with 28 bases between. CDR3 length equals 19 residues. Germline V lookup: CDR1 LNHDA, CDR2 SQIVND (reference sequence). The CDR3 loop reads CASSTPLRQPLGSSYGYTF. CDR3 bases: TGTGCCAGTAGTACCCCTTTGCGACAGCCCTTAGGTTCATCCTATGGCTACACCTTC. Based on the CDR3 plus reference TRBV19 and TRBJ1-2, the full variable domain is DGGITQSPKYLFRKEGQNVTLSCEQNLNHDAMYWYRQDPGQGLRLIYYSQIVNDFQKGDIAEGYSVSREKKESFPLTVTSAQKNPTAFYLCASSTPLRQPLGSSYGYTFGSGTRLTVV.

This clonotype has only a few counts. The V call is TRBV7-3, the J call TRBJ2-1, with D perhaps matching TRBD2 (6 bases). CDR1 is SGHTA, CDR2 FQGTGA, per germline. The CDR3 is 15 amino acids. V dropped 5 bases and J dropped 5 bases, with 16 bases sitting between them. CDR3 loop: CASSLGTGVNNEQFF. The CDR3 coding sequence is TGTGCCAGCAGCCTTGGTACGGGAGTCAACAATGAGCAGTTCTTC.

Many counts were recorded for this clonotype. CDR3 DNA sequence: TGTGCCTGGAGTGTAGGCAGGGCCAGGGGCTACACCTTC. Residues: CAWSVGRARGYTF. This rearrangement joins TRBV30 to TRBJ1-2; maybe TRBD1 (5 bases). The CDR3 is made up of 13 amino acids. V lost 0 bases to trimming and J lost 8 bases, with 13 bases between them. CDR1 and CDR2 from the germline V gene are GTSNPN and SVGIG (reference sequence).

This clonotype showed up just a few times. The J gene is TRBJ1-5, the V gene TRBV12-3 or TRBV12-4; D may be TRBD1 (6 bases). CDR3 length: 15 residues. V lost 7 bases to trimming and J lost 7 bases, with 20 bases between them. As DNA, the CDR3 is TGTGCCAGCACACCCGGGGGGGGGGCTGGGCAGCCCCAGCATTTT. Protein sequence: CASTPGGGAGQPQHF.

This clonotype appeared many times. This chain connects TRBV19 to TRBJ1-2; D remains ambiguous. CDR3 length: 15 residues. V gave up 5 bases and J gave up 0 bases, with 13 bases separating them. The germline gives CDR1 LNHDA, CDR2 SQIVND (reference sequence). CDR3 protein: CASSPRQATNYGYTF. CDR3 sequence (DNA): TGTGCCAGTAGTCCGAGGCAGGCGACTAACTATGGCTACACCTTC. Full variable domain (rest looked up from reference TRBV19 and TRBJ1-2): DGGITQSPKYLFRKEGQNVTLSCEQNLNHDAMYWYRQDPGQGLRLIYYSQIVNDFQKGDIAEGYSVSREKKESFPLTVTSAQKNPTAFYLCASSPRQATNYGYTFGSGTRLTVV.

In the case of this clonotype: Germline and junction disagree at one end, which may indicate a read error. The chain links TRBV7-8 to TRBJ2-7; perhaps TRBD2 as D (5 bases). This CDR3 is 15 amino acids long. The germline V gene encodes CDR1 SGHVS and CDR2 FQNEAQ. CDR3 sequence (DNA): TGCGCCAGCAGCTCTGGAGGTGGTTCCTCCTGCGAGCAGTACTTC. Its protein product is CASSSGGGSSCEQYF.

A note on this clonotype: Sequence at one end of the junction differs from germline and may be a read error. V usage is TRBV6-1 and J usage is TRBJ1-6; no firm D call. Germline-derived CDR1 and CDR2 are MNHNS and SASEGT. The CDR3 is made up of 14 amino acids. CDR3 region: CACSEAMLNSPLHF. CDR3 nucleotides: TGTGCCTGCAGTGAAGCTATGCTTAATTCACCCCTCCACTTT.

This clonotype was seen repeatedly, ten times or more. Given a much more abundant clone one base away, this may be a read error. The chain has TRBV5-6 and TRBJ2-7; D possibly corresponds to TRBD2 (5 bases). This CDR3 is 15 amino acids long. Germline CDR1 SGHDT, CDR2 YYEEEE. V was shortened by 0 bases and J by 2 bases, with 12 bases between the two germline ends. CDR3 protein: CASSLEGGVAYEQYF. CDR3 nucleotides: TGTGCCAGCAGCTTGGAAGGAGGAGTGGCCTACGAGCAGTACTTC.

This clonotype showed up many times. J is TRBJ1-2 and V is TRBV5-8; D not resolved. Germline V gives CDR1 SGHTS, CDR2 YDEGEE. Deletions cut 1 base from V and 4 bases from J, with 8 bases between. This CDR3 spans 13 amino acids. CDR3 nucleotide sequence: TGTGCCAGCAGCTTGAACAGCCTCTATGGCTACACCTTC. It encodes CASSLNSLYGYTF.

This sequence joins TRBV19 and TRBJ1-5; D not resolved. Germline V lookup: CDR1 LNHDA, CDR2 SQIVND (reference sequence). This CDR3 comprises 15 residues. V was cut by 6 bases and J by 0 bases, with 12 bases left in between. This CDR3 is CASRITGYSNQPQHF. Written as DNA, the CDR3 is TGTGCCAGTAGAATAACGGGGTATAGCAATCAGCCCCAGCATTTT.

This clonotype was counted many times. The chain joins TRBV5-8 to TRBJ2-1; 12 bases line up with TRBD2. This CDR3 region has 15 residues. Per germline, CDR1 SGHTS and CDR2 YDEGEE. J lost 8 bases, V lost 4 bases, and 7 bases had no gene match. The CDR3 coding sequence is TGTGCCAGCAGCCACATACTAGCGGGAGGTGATGAGCAGTTCTTC. It encodes CASSHILAGGDEQFF. Combining the CDR3 with reference TRBV5-8 and TRBJ2-1 gives the whole variable domain EAGVTQSPTHLIKTRGQQATLRCSPISGHTSVYWYQQALGLGLQFLLWYDEGEERNRGNFPPRFSGRQFPNYSSELNVNALELEDSALYLCASSHILAGGDEQFFGPGTRLTVL.

This clonotype was seen at least ten times. This chain links TRBV11-2 with TRBJ2-7, with D uncertain. Trimming took off 5 bases at V and 4 bases at J, with 6 bases between the two ends. CDR1 SGHAT and CDR2 FQNNGV come from the germline V gene. This CDR3 comprises 11 residues. The CDR3 spells CASSPKYEQYF. In DNA form, the CDR3 reads TGTGCCAGCAGCCCTAAATACGAGCAGTACTTC.

About this clonotype: No conserved phenylalanine or tryptophan is present at the end of the CDR3, so a read error is the likely explanation. The DNA is omitted, as the CDR3 cannot be located on it reliably, and the CDR3 follows TCRdb's listing. The chain recombines TRBV20-1 with TRBJ2-3. CDR1 is DFQATT, CDR2 SNEGSKA, per germline (reference sequence). The CDR3 length equals 9 residues, ends included. CDR3 in amino acids: CSARDTRDY.

In its sample, this clonotype was seen many times. The chain employs TRBV11-2 and TRBJ2-1, with 10 bases lining up with TRBD2. CDR3 length: 14 amino acids. CDR1 SGHAT and CDR2 FQNNGV come from the germline V gene. V trimming: 2 bases; J trimming: 6 bases; junction bases outside the gene matches: 1. The CDR3 DNA reads TGTGCCAGCAGCTTAACTAGCGGGGCCAATGAGCAGTTCTTC. Protein sequence: CASSLTSGANEQFF. Combining the CDR3 with reference TRBV11-2 and TRBJ2-1 gives the whole variable domain EAGVAQSPRYKIIEKRQSVAFWCNPISGHATLYWYQQILGQGPKLLIQFQNNGVVDDSQLPKDRFSAERLKGVDSTLKIQPAKLEDSAVYLCASSLTSGANEQFFGPGTRLTVL.

The V and J genes are TRBV12-3 or TRBV12-4 and TRBJ1-3; a weak D match, TRBD1 (6 bases). CDR3 length equals 12 residues. V lost 8 bases, J lost 7 bases, and 12 bases lay in between. CDR3 sequence reads: CASDGGSNTIYF. The CDR3 coding sequence is TGTGCCAGCGACGGGGGCTCGAACACCATATATTTT.

The chain employs TRBV7-2 and TRBJ1-1; 9 nucleotides align to TRBD1. This CDR3 region has 15 residues. CDR1 is SGHTA, CDR2 FQGNSA, per germline. The ends lost 6 bases at V and 5 bases at J; junction bases unmatched: 10. The CDR3 loop is CASRSRGQGGTEAFF. In DNA form, the CDR3 reads TGTGCCAGCAGATCGAGGGGACAGGGTGGAACTGAAGCTTTCTTT.

The chain recombines TRBV24-1 with TRBJ2-1; TRBD2 matches 9 bases. Germline loops: CDR1 KGHDR, CDR2 SFDVKD. The junction had 1 base not matched to a gene; V was cut back by 5 bases and J by 6 bases. This CDR3 is 13 amino acids long. This chain's CDR3 is CATSGLAANEQFF. The CDR3 coding sequence is TGTGCCACCAGTGGACTAGCGGCCAATGAGCAGTTCTTC.

This clonotype was counted many times. This chain joins TRBV20-1 and TRBJ2-5; either TRBD1 or TRBD2 may fit D (5 bases each). The germline V gene encodes CDR1 DFQATT and CDR2 SNEGSKA (reference sequence). This CDR3 region has 14 residues. V shed 1 base and J shed 2 bases, with 11 bases lying between them. The CDR3 bases are TGCAGTGCTAGAGGGGGCAGGGAGCAAGAGACCCAGTACTTC. Protein: CSARGGREQETQYF.